This note documents a single T cell receptor (beta chain) sequence. Its target is unknown. The data were taken from a study of blood T cells in healthy people across ages. Across the study: Per two T cells, template switching captured roughly one barcoded beta molecule. Study outcomes and limitations: PBMCs that were unsorted prevented a conclusive naive versus antigen-experienced comparison. In older individuals, TCR beta diversity per million T cells was lower, falling roughly linearly with age. Estimated diversity across one million T cells was deemed an underestimate.

A second about 7 to 11 cycle PCR used barcoded and J-beta primers. MiXCR, run by TCRdb on the 5' RACE reads, gives a single entry per CDR3 protein. The profile covers 1.2 million to 1.5 million distinct CDR3 sequences, with 42% appearing a single time and roughly 8.2% taken by the ten largest. The V and J ends lost 5 bases and 4 bases respectively, with 18 bases between them. This CDR3 is 16 amino acids long. Germline loops: CDR1 SGHVS, CDR2 FQNEAQ. This TCR came from a woman between 18 and 29 years old in good health. Sequenced input: blood. V is TRBV7-8 and J is TRBJ2-1, with D perhaps TRBD1 or TRBD2 (5 bases each). The CDR3 reads CASSLQTGTPYNEQFF. CDR3 DNA: TGTGCCAGCAGCCTACAGACCGGGACGCCATACAATGAGCAGTTCTTC.